This T cell receptor beta chain appears in the sequencing data of a study of blood T cell repertoires in COVID-19. Turning to the study itself: There were acute and convalescent COVID-19 samples, and they came from the United States, Italy and Spain. From T cells, B-cell-depleted T cells, or PBMCs came the material, which was cDNA or gDNA.

Germline lookup yields CDR1 MDHEN and CDR2 SYDVKM. CDR3 length: 14 residues. The V segment lost 5 bases and the J segment 4 bases; nucleotides outside the gene matches: 5. Per the original methods: Using reference gene primer amplification, nucleated cell counts were estimated. Using immunoSEQ multiplex PCR, the repertoire was profiled, and TCRdb retains in-frame clones only, with some absent. V and J calls and clone size follow that table, whereas D and trimming were derived from the DNA. In the table there are 150,000 to 200,000 clones, roughly 76% of which are singletons. The sequenced sample consisted of peripheral blood. This chain connects TRBV28 to TRBJ2-1, with 7 nucleotides matching TRBD1. This TCR was recovered from a woman in her forties or fifties with active or convalescent COVID-19. The CDR3 bases are TGTGCCAGCAGTGAGGGACAGCCTTACAATGAGCAGTTCTTC. Amino acids: CASSEGQPYNEQFF.